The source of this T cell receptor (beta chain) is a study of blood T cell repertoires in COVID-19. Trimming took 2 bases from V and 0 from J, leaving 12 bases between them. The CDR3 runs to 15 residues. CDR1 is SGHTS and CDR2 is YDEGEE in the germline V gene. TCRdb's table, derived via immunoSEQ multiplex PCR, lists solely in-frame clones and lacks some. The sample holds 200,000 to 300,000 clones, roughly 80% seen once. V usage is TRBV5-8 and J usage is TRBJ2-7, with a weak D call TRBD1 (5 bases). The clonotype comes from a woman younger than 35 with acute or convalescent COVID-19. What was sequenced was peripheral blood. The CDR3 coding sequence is TGTGCCAGCAGCTTTGAGTGGGGCCACTCCTACGAGCAGTACTTC. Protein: CASSFEWGHSYEQYF.